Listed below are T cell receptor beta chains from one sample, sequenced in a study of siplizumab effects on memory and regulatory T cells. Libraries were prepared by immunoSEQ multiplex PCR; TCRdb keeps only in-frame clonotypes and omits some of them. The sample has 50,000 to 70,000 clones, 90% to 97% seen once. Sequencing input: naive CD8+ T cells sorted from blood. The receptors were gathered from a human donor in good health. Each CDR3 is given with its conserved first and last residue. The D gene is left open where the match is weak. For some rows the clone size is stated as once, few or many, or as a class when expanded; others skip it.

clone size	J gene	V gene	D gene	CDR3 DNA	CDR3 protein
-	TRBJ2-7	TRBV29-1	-	TGCAGCGTCCCCGCCGACAACCCCCCTTACCTAGGGGAGCAGTACTTC	CSVPADNPPYLGEQYF
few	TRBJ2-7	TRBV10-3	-	TGTGCCATCAGCGACGCCTACGAGCAGTACTTC	CAISDAYEQYF
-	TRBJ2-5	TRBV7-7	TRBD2	TGTGCCAGCAGCTTAGTAGCGGGGGGGGGAGAGACCCAGTACTTC	CASSLVAGGGETQYF
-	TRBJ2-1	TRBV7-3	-	TGTGCCAGCAGCTTAACGATAGGGAGCTCCTACAATGAGCAGTTCTTC	CASSLTIGSSYNEQFF
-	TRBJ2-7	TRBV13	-	TGTGCCAGCAGCCAGCTGGACAGTGACGCCTACGAGCAGTACTTC	CASSQLDSDAYEQYF
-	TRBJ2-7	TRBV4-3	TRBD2	TGCGCCAGCAGCCCAACTAGCGGGGGGGCCTACGAGCAGTACTTC	CASSPTSGGAYEQYF
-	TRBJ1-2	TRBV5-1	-	TGCGCCAGCAGCTTGATAGCGAATATTAACTATGGCTACACCTTC	CASSLIANINYGYTF
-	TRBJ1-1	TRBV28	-	TGTGCCAGCAGTTTGGGGGGCCCTGAAGCTTTCTTT	CASSLGGPEAFF
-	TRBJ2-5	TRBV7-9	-	TGTGCCAGCAGCGAGGACAGCCTTAATTTCCAAGAGACCCAGTACTTC	CASSEDSLNFQETQYF
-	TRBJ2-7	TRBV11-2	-	TGTGCCAGCAGCGACCGCTCCAGGACACTCGGTGAGCAGTACTTC	CASSDRSRTLGEQYF
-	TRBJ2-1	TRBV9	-	TGTGCCAGCAGCGTAGCCGGCGGGGGCCTGTACAATGAGCAGTTCTTC	CASSVAGGGLYNEQFF
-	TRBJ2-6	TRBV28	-	TGTGCCAGCAGTCCCGATGGGGCTGGGGCCAACGTCCTGACTTTC	CASSPDGAGANVLTF
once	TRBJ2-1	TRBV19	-	TGTGCCAGTAGTATCTCCGGGGCTAGCTCCTACAATGAGCAGTTCTTC	CASSISGASSYNEQFF
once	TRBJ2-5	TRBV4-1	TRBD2	TGCGCCAGCAGCCAAGACACGGGGGGGGAGACCCAGTACTTC	CASSQDTGGETQYF
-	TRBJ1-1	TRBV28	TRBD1	TGTGCCACCTCAGTTTCTCTGACAGGGTCGAGTGAAGCTTTCTTT	CATSVSLTGSSEAFF
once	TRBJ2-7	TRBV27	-	TGTGCCAGCTCCCTCGGGGACGAGCAGTACTTC	CASSLGDEQYF
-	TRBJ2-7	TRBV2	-	TGTGCCAGCAGATTGACGGTTACCTACGAGCAGTACTTC	CASRLTVTYEQYF
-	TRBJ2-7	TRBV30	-	TGTGCCTGGAGTGTCTCCAGGCCCGAGCAGTACTTC	CAWSVSRPEQYF
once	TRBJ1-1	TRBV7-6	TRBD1	TGTGCCAGCAGCGATGGAGGGGGCGCCCGGGCTGAAGCTTTCTTT	CASSDGGGARAEAFF
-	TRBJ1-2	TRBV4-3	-	TGCGCCAGCAGCCAAGACGCGAGAAACTATGGCTACACCTTC	CASSQDARNYGYTF
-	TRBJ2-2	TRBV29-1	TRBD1	TGCAGCGTTGAGGACAGGACCTCGAACACCGGGGAGCTGTTTTTT	CSVEDRTSNTGELFF
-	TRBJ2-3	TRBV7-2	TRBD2	TGTGCCAGCAGCTTAGTACCTAGCGGGGGGATAACAGATACGCAGTATTTT	CASSLVPSGGITDTQYF
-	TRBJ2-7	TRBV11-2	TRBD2	TGTGCCAGCAGCTTAGACGGGGGAGCGGGAATTCTCCGTTACGAGCAGTACTTC	CASSLDGGAGILRYEQYF
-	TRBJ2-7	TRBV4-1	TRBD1	TGCGCCAGCAGCCCAACGGGACAGGGGATCTACGAGCAGTACTTC	CASSPTGQGIYEQYF
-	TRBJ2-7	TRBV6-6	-	TGTGCCAGCAGTTACTGGGATTCTAGCGAACAGTACTTC	CASSYWDSSEQYF
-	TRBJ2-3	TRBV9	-	TGTGCCAGCAGCGGGAACACAGATACGCAGTATTTT	CASSGNTDTQYF
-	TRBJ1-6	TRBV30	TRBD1	TGTGCCTGGAATCCGGGACAGGGTGGATCACCCCTCCACTTT	CAWNPGQGGSPLHF
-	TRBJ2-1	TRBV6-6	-	TGTGCCAGCAGTTACTCAGAGGGGTTCTATGAGCAGTTCTTC	CASSYSEGFYEQFF
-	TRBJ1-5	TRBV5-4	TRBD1	TGTGCCAGCAGCGTGACAGGGGGGGATCAGCCCCAGCATTTT	CASSVTGGDQPQHF
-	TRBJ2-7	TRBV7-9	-	TGTGCCAGCAGCCACTCCTACGAGCAGTACTTC	CASSHSYEQYF
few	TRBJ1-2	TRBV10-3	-	TGTGCCTCCCAGGGGCCCCCCGATGGCTACACCTTC	CASQGPPDGYTF
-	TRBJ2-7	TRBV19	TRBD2	TGTGCCAGTAGTATAGCGGCTAGCGGGGGGCCTACCTACGAGCAGTACTTC	CASSIAASGGPTYEQYF
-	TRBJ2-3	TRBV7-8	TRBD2	TGTGCCAGCAGCATCGGGACTAGCGGGGGCACAGATACGCAGTATTTT	CASSIGTSGGTDTQYF
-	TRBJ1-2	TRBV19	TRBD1	TGTGCCAGTAGGTCCCGGACAGGTGACTATGGCTACACCTTC	CASRSRTGDYGYTF
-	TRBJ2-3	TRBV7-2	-	TGTGCCAGCAGCCCAAGGACAGAAACAGATACGCAGTATTTT	CASSPRTETDTQYF
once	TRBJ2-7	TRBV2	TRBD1	TGTGCCAGCAGTAATGACAGGGCCTACGAGCAGTACTTC	CASSNDRAYEQYF
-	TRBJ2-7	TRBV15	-	TGTGCCACCAGCAGAGACAGATACTACGAGCAGTACTTC	CATSRDRYYEQYF
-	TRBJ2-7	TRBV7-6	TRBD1	TGTGCCAGCAGCCAGAGACAGGGTTTCTCCTACGAGCAGTACTTC	CASSQRQGFSYEQYF
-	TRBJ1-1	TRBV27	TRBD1	TGTGCCAGCAGTTTACAGGGGGCCACTGAAGCTTTCTTT	CASSLQGATEAFF
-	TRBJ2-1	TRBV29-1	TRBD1	TGCAGCGTGCCGACAGGGCCCTCCTACAATGAGCAGTTCTTC	CSVPTGPSYNEQFF
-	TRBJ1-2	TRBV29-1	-	TGCAGCGTTGAAGACCCTCCCAAGGGCTACACCTTC	CSVEDPPKGYTF
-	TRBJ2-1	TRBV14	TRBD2	TGTGCCAGCAGCCCGCTAGCGGGGGGAGACAATGAGCAGTTCTTC	CASSPLAGGDNEQFF
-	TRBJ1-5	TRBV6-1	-	TGTGCCAGCAGTGAATTTTTGTTCAGCGACAATCAGCCCCAGCATTTT	CASSEFLFSDNQPQHF
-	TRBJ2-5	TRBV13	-	TGTGCCAGCAGCTTAGGCGTCAGCCAAGAGACCCAGTACTTC	CASSLGVSQETQYF
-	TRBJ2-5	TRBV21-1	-	TGTGCCAGCAGCAAACTGGGGTCAGGGGAGACCCAGTACTTC	CASSKLGSGETQYF
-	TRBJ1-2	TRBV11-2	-	TGTGCCAGCAGCTTAGAGGGCGGCACCTATGGCTACACCTTC	CASSLEGGTYGYTF
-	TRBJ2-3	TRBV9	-	TGTGCCAGCAGCGATGTCAGTACGCAGTATTTT	CASSDVSTQYF
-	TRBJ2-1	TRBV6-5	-	TGTGCCAGCAGTTACGACCCCCTGGGGAATGAGCAGTTCTTC	CASSYDPLGNEQFF
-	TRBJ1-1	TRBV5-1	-	TGCGCCAGCAGCTTGGCTAGGAACACTGAAGCTTTCTTT	CASSLARNTEAFF
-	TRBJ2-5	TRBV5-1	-	TGCGCCAGCAGCTTGGGGTACCAAGAGACCCAGTACTTC	CASSLGYQETQYF
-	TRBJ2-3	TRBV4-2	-	TGTGCCAGCAGCCAAGGGGGAAGCACAGATACGCAGTATTTT	CASSQGGSTDTQYF
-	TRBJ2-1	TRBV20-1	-	TGCAGTGCTCTCGACAATGAGCAGTTCTTC	CSALDNEQFF
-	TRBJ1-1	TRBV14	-	TGTGCCAGCAGCCAAGACACAGGGAACACTGAAGCTTTCTTT	CASSQDTGNTEAFF